This passage covers 28 T cell receptor beta chains from one sample sequenced in a study of Ad26.COV2.S vaccination and SARS-CoV-2 variants. TCRdb's table, derived via immunoSEQ multiplex PCR, lists solely in-frame clones and lacks some. The sample includes hundreds of thousands of clones, around 86% seen only once; the top ten take around 3.6%. Documented treatment: approximately 18 received Ad26.COV2.S at low or high dose, single or two shots; roughly five received placebo; per-sample allocation not given. Specimen acquisition occurred on day 63 following the initial vaccine or placebo injection. The specimen comprised peripheral blood, sampled in a trial of Ad26.COV2.S vaccine versus placebo. Every receptor here comes from a person aged 18-60 years who received the Ad26.COV2.S COVID-19 vaccine or a placebo.

The rearrangement links TRBV12-3 or TRBV12-4 to TRBJ1-5, with D uncertain. V was clipped by 4 bases and J by 5 bases, with 9 bases between them. This CDR3 spans 13 amino acids. The CDR3 DNA sequence: TGTGCCAGCAGTTCCGGCAGTTATCAGCCCCAGCATTTT. This codes for CASSSGSYQPQHF.

This clone was recorded only once. The gene calls are TRBV11-3 and TRBJ1-2; no definite D call. V lost 5 bases, J lost 11 bases, and 24 bases lay in between. This CDR3 comprises 15 residues. Germline lookup yields CDR1 SGHNT and CDR2 YENEEA. The DNA of the CDR3 is TGTGCCAGCAGCATGCCTCTCGGCCGTCCATCGGGTTACACCTTC. Translation gives CASSMPLGRPSGYTF.

J is TRBJ2-4 and V is TRBV7-9; no clear D. The V gene lost 1 base and the J gene lost 0 bases, with 13 bases spanning the gap. The germline CDR1 and CDR2 sequences are SEHNR and FQNEAQ (reference sequence). CDR3 size: 17 residues. The CDR3 loop is CASSLGPTWEAKNIQYF. CDR3 DNA: TGTGCCAGCAGCTTAGGCCCCACCTGGGAAGCCAAAAACATTCAGTACTTC. The full variable domain, rest sourced from reference TRBV7-9 and TRBJ2-4, is DTGVSQNPRHKITKRGQNVTFRCDPISEHNRLYWYRQTLGQGPEFLTYFQNEAQLEKSRLLSDRFSAERPKGSFSTLEIQRTEQGDSAMYLCASSLGPTWEAKNIQYFGAGTRLSVL.

This clone was seen only a few times. The chain carries TRBV23-1 and TRBJ2-3; D is perhaps TRBD1 or TRBD2 (6 bases each). Being an ORF, TRBV23-1 has a function that is uncertain. The CDR3 spans 15 residues. Trimming cost V 7 bases and J 3 bases, with 17 bases left between them. For the CDR3, the DNA is TGCGCCAGCACCCCCCGGGGGCTAGGGACAGATACGCAGTATTTT. Its translation: CASTPRGLGTDTQYF.

CDR3 sequence (DNA): TGTGCCAGCAGCCCGACCACCGGACACGAGCAGTACTTC. Translation gives CASSPTTGHEQYF. The rearrangement uses TRBV7-3 and TRBJ2-7; D uncertain. CDR1 and CDR2 from the germline V gene are SGHTA and FQGTGA. There are 13 residues in the CDR3. V shed 5 bases and J shed 5 bases, with 13 bases lying between them.

This chain joins TRBV3-1 (or the pseudogene TRBV3-2) and TRBJ2-2, with a possible D match to TRBD1 (6 bases). The CDR3 length is 19 residues. CDR1 and CDR2 from the germline V gene are LGHDT and YNNKEL (reference sequence). Trimming took 4 bases from V and 0 from J, leaving 21 bases between them. CDR3: CASSLNQQGRSANTGELFF. The CDR3 DNA reads as TGTGCCAGCAGCCTCAATCAACAGGGCCGAAGCGCGAACACCGGGGAGCTGTTTTTT.

J is TRBJ1-1 and V is TRBV6-6; tentative D call: TRBD1 (5 bases). The CDR3 totals 15 residues. The V gene's germline CDR1 is MNHNY and CDR2 SVGAGI (reference sequence). V was clipped by 2 bases and J by 2 bases, with 12 bases between them. DNA for the CDR3: TGTGCCAGCAGTTACACGGGGGTCGGAAACACTGAAGCTTTCTTT. As protein: CASSYTGVGNTEAFF.

This chain connects TRBV5-1 to TRBJ1-2; 7 positions match TRBD1. In germline, CDR1 is SGHRS, CDR2 YFSETQ. This CDR3 comprises 14 residues. V lost 0 bases to trimming and J lost 13 bases; unmatched junction nucleotides: 12. The CDR3 protein is CASSLVPGQAGGTF. Written as DNA, the CDR3 is TGCGCCAGCAGCTTGGTGCCCGGACAGGCAGGCGGCACCTTC.

This clone has more than one count but fewer than ten. The gene calls are TRBV11-2 and TRBJ1-5; TRBD1 matches 7 bases. The length of the CDR3 is 14 residues. Germline assignment: CDR1 SGHAT and CDR2 FQNNGV. V lost 5 bases, J lost 3 bases, and 4 bases stayed unmatched. The CDR3 sequence is CASSGGGHNQPQHF. Here the CDR3 DNA reads TGTGCCAGCAGCGGAGGGGGCCACAATCAGCCCCAGCATTTT.

J is TRBJ1-2 and V is TRBV30; D gene uncertain. Germline assignment: CDR1 GTSNPN and CDR2 SVGIG (reference sequence). This CDR3 contains 13 residues. V was trimmed by 2 bases and J by 2 bases, leaving 9 bases between them. The CDR3 DNA follows: TGTGCCTGGAGTAAAGGTCGCAACTATGGCTACACCTTC. It translates to CAWSKGRNYGYTF.

The rearrangement links TRBV7-6 to TRBJ1-1; D perhaps matches TRBD1 (5 bases). This CDR3 has 13 residues. Deletions cut 5 bases from V and 2 bases from J, with 9 bases between. Germline V gives CDR1 SGHVS, CDR2 FNYEAQ. The CDR3 here is CASSAGTNTEAFF. CDR3 coding DNA: TGTGCCAGCAGCGCCGGGACCAACACTGAAGCTTTCTTT. Supplemented by reference TRBV7-6 and TRBJ1-1, the full variable domain reads GAGVSQSPRYKVTKRGQDVALRCDPISGHVSLYWYRQALGQGPEFLTYFNYEAQQDKSGLPNDRFSAERPEGSISTLTIQRTEQRDSAMYRCASSAGTNTEAFFGQGTRLTVV.

This chain links TRBV5-4 with TRBJ1-2, with TRBD1 identical over 9 bases. CDR3 length equals 17 residues. The germline V gene has CDR1 SGHNT and CDR2 YYREEE (reference sequence). With V trimmed by 4 bases and J by 5 bases, 15 bases remained unmatched. The DNA for the CDR3 is TGTGCCAGCAGCCAAAGTACATCCGGGACAGGGAGGTATGGCTACACCTTC. Residues: CASSQSTSGTGRYGYTF.

CDR3: CASSILGQETQYF. Here the CDR3 DNA reads TGTGCCAGTAGTATATTAGGCCAAGAGACCCAGTACTTC. This chain uses TRBV19 with TRBJ2-5; D is uncertain. The V end lost 2 bases, the J end lost 1 base, and 5 bases lay between the germline ends. Germline values: CDR1 LNHDA, CDR2 SQIVND (reference sequence). CDR3 length equals 13 residues.

J is TRBJ1-2 and V is TRBV6-5, with D uncertain. In germline, CDR1 is MNHEY, CDR2 SVGAGI. The CDR3 is made up of 12 amino acids. V was cut by 5 bases and J by 3 bases, with 7 bases left in between. In nucleotides, the CDR3 is TGTGCCAGCAGTACAAAGGACTATGGCTACACCTTC. Encoded protein: CASSTKDYGYTF.

V and J are TRBV18 and TRBJ2-2; D not certain. Per the germline V gene, CDR1 is KGHSH and CDR2 is LQKENI. The CDR3 sequence is 14 residues long. The V end was cut by 2 bases, the J end by 6 bases, with 10 bases between. CDR3: CASSPSNNPGELFF. CDR3 DNA sequence: TGTGCCAGCTCACCAAGTAACAACCCCGGGGAGCTGTTTTTT.

The V gene is TRBV5-1, the J gene TRBJ2-2; TRBD2 matches 8 bases. The CDR3 is 15 amino acids. V trimming: 4 bases; J trimming: 6 bases; junction bases outside the gene matches: 8. Germline loops: CDR1 SGHRS, CDR2 YFSETQ. The CDR3 reads CASSAPGGKAGELFF. As DNA, the CDR3 is TGCGCCAGCAGCGCCCCGGGAGGGAAGGCCGGGGAGCTGTTTTTT.

The chain is built from TRBV4-1 and TRBJ1-1; D gene ambiguous. V gave up 5 bases and J gave up 3 bases, with 16 bases separating them. The CDR3 loop spans 15 amino acids. From germline, CDR1 is MGHRA and CDR2 YSYEKL. CDR3 bases: TGCGCCAGCAGCTCGACGAGGGCGCGGGACACTGAAGCTTTCTTT. Encoded protein: CASSSTRARDTEAFF.

The V and J genes are TRBV30 and TRBJ1-2; no clear D. Germline V gives CDR1 GTSNPN, CDR2 SVGIG (reference sequence). Trimming removed 8 bases from V and 1 base from J, with 11 bases in between. The CDR3 runs to 12 residues. The CDR3 protein is CALRSRNYGYTF. CDR3 DNA sequence: TGTGCCCTAAGGTCACGTAACTATGGCTACACCTTC.

The chain combines TRBV5-8 with TRBJ1-5; the match to TRBD1 covers 9 bases. There are 16 residues in the CDR3. Looked up from germline, CDR1 is SGHTS and CDR2 is YDEGEE. With V trimmed by 4 bases and J by 7 bases, 12 bases remained unmatched. CDR3 sequence: CASSQLGTGQYQPQHF. The CDR3 nucleotides are TGTGCCAGCAGCCAATTGGGGACAGGGCAGTACCAGCCCCAGCATTTT.

This clone was found once. The chain links TRBV9 to TRBJ1-6; D call uncertain. There are 15 residues in the CDR3. The V end lost 0 bases, the J end lost 7 bases, and 11 bases lay between the germline ends. Germline V gene lookup returns CDR1 SGDLS and CDR2 YYNGEE. CDR3 sequence reads: CASSVGGSDNSPLHF. The DNA for the CDR3 is TGTGCCAGCAGCGTAGGAGGGAGTGACAATTCACCCCTCCACTTT.

The chain carries TRBV7-3 and TRBJ2-2; D not resolved. V was pared by 0 bases and J by 6 bases, with 2 bases between. Looked up from germline, CDR1 is SGHTA and CDR2 is FQGTGA. CDR3 length equals 12 residues. Here the CDR3 reads CASSLTPGELFF. The CDR3 region has the DNA TGTGCCAGCAGCTTAACCCCCGGGGAGCTGTTTTTT.

The V gene is TRBV3-1 (or the pseudogene TRBV3-2), the J gene TRBJ2-2, with 7 nucleotides matching TRBD2. Trimming took 0 bases from V and 6 from J; bases not matched to a gene: 4. Germline assignment: CDR1 LGHDT and CDR2 YNNKEL (reference sequence). The CDR3 has 15 amino acids. The CDR3 nucleotides read TGTGCCAGCAGCCAAGAGCCTAGCGGACCCGGGGAGCTGTTTTTT. The encoded protein is CASSQEPSGPGELFF.

This clone occurred once. CDR3 sequence reads: CASSLGGASGANVLTF. CDR3 nucleotides: TGCGCCAGCAGCTTGGGGGGCGCCTCCGGGGCCAACGTCCTGACTTTC. This sequence joins TRBV5-1 and TRBJ2-6, with a weak D call TRBD1 (5 bases). Per the germline V gene, CDR1 is SGHRS and CDR2 is YFSETQ. The CDR3 consists of 16 residues. Trimming left V 0 bases short and J 4 bases short, with 11 bases between. The full variable domain, completed using reference TRBV5-1 and TRBJ2-6, is KAGVTQTPRYLIKTRGQQVTLSCSPISGHRSVSWYQQTPGQGLQFLFEYFSETQRNKGNFPGRFSGRQFSNSRSEMNVSTLELGDSALYLCASSLGGASGANVLTFGAGSRLTVL.

The CDR3 loop is CASTRTASSGANVLTF. DNA of the CDR3: TGTGCCAGCACCCGGACCGCTAGCTCTGGGGCCAACGTCCTGACTTTC. V is TRBV5-6 and J is TRBJ2-6; no clear D. CDR1 and CDR2 from the germline V gene are SGHDT and YYEEEE. The CDR3 consists of 16 residues. The ends were cut back, 6 bases at V and 0 bases at J, with 13 bases in the middle.

To note about this clone: This CDR3 is also generated by other DNA sequences in the sample. The chain recombines TRBV18 with TRBJ2-7, with 7 bases aligning to TRBD1. With 3 bases clipped from V and 2 bases from J, the junction kept 4 bases outside the gene matches. Germline lookup yields CDR1 KGHSH and CDR2 LQKENI. The CDR3 length is 14 residues. The CDR3 is CASSPRGTAYEQYF. The CDR3 DNA follows: TGTGCCAGCTCACCGCGTGGGACAGCCTACGAGCAGTACTTC. The variable domain in full, with the rest retrieved from reference TRBV18 and TRBJ2-7, is NAGVMQNPRHLVRRRGQEARLRCSPMKGHSHVYWYRQLPEEGLKFMVYLQKENIIDESGMPKERFSAEFPKEGPSILRIQQVVRGDSAAYFCASSPRGTAYEQYFGPGTRLTVT.

The CDR3 nucleotides are TGTGCCAGTAGTAGGCCCAGGGGATTGGATGAAAAACTGTTTTTT. Its translation: CASSRPRGLDEKLFF. This chain uses TRBV19 with TRBJ1-4, with TRBD1 as a possible D gene (6 bases). V was cut by 4 bases and J by 6 bases, with 15 bases left in between. The germline V gene encodes CDR1 LNHDA and CDR2 SQIVND (reference sequence). This CDR3 is 15 amino acids long. The whole variable domain, remainder taken from reference TRBV19 and TRBJ1-4, is DGGITQSPKYLFRKEGQNVTLSCEQNLNHDAMYWYRQDPGQGLRLIYYSQIVNDFQKGDIAEGYSVSREKKESFPLTVTSAQKNPTAFYLCASSRPRGLDEKLFFGSGTQLSVL.

V gene TRBV7-9 combines with J gene TRBJ2-3; no clear D gene. With 5 bases removed from V and 2 bases from J, the gap between germline ends came to 20 bases. Germline V gene lookup returns CDR1 SEHNR and CDR2 FQNEAQ (reference sequence). CDR3 length equals 17 residues. In nucleotides, the CDR3 is TGTGCCAGCAGCCCCCCTGTGGGTAGCTTAGACACAGATACGCAGTATTTT. This translates into CASSPPVGSLDTDTQYF. The full variable domain, completed using reference TRBV7-9 and TRBJ2-3, is DTGVSQNPRHKITKRGQNVTFRCDPISEHNRLYWYRQTLGQGPEFLTYFQNEAQLEKSRLLSDRFSAERPKGSFSTLEIQRTEQGDSAMYLCASSPPVGSLDTDTQYFGPGTRLTVL.

The CDR3 nucleotides are TGTGCCAGCAGCCCCAGAGACAGACTCTACAATGAGCAGTTCTTC. Protein sequence: CASSPRDRLYNEQFF. This chain uses TRBV6-2 or TRBV6-3 with TRBJ2-1; D possibly corresponds to TRBD1 (5 bases). The V gene lost 6 bases and the J gene lost 3 bases, with 15 bases spanning the gap. CDR3 size: 15 residues. Germline V lookup: CDR1 MNHEY, CDR2 SVGEGT.